This T cell receptor (beta chain) was sequenced for a study of blood T cell repertoires in COVID-19. The overall study: Sources were T cells, B-cell-depleted T cells, or PBMCs; the material itself was cDNA or gDNA.

Participants were aged roughly 18 to 90 years from some 24 US areas. Donors were grouped by their self-reported clinical history. No more than 2 weeks before study entry, exposed participants had met a case of COVID-19. Profiled with immunoSEQ multiplex PCR; TCRdb holds only in-frame clones, not every one. The sample contains 400,000 to 500,000 clones, about 88% of which appear only once. Worth noting for this clone: Because the CDR3's place on the DNA is in doubt, the DNA is left out and the CDR3 is given as listed by TCRdb.

The CDR3 numbers 12 amino acids, ends counted. In germline, CDR1 is KGHDR, CDR2 SFDVKD. This TCR came from a woman in her late teens or twenties who had been exposed to COVID-19. Sequenced sample: PBMCs or T cells enriched from blood (not recorded which). The genes are TRBV24-1 and TRBJ1-5. CDR3 region: CASSSGDQPQHF.